This TCR beta chain was identified during a study of T cell responses to AZD1222 COVID-19 vaccine. Study-level results: Spike-specific TCR depth and breadth grew after two AZD1222 doses. Most donors were white British and more were female, and clonal diversity was possibly underestimated. Repertoires were sampled only after the peak T cell response. Only a handful of people who got AZD1222 tested seropositive at baseline.

Assay used: immunoSEQ multiplex PCR; TCRdb lists only in-frame clones, some missing. Of around 83,000 clones listed, 90% were seen once; the top ten hold approximately 5%. V was pared by 3 bases and J by 8 bases, with 20 bases between. The CDR3 consists of 15 residues. Per the germline V gene, CDR1 is SGHKS and CDR2 is YYEKEE (reference sequence). With respect to this clone: Its antigen is not identified.

Sequences were derived from peripheral blood, sampled 28 days after the second AZD1222 dose. The TCR originated in an adult who received the AZD1222 COVID-19 vaccine. The genes are TRBV5-5 and TRBJ1-2; D is perhaps TRBD1 (6 bases). CDR3 in amino acids: CASSSGATAGVGYTF. CDR3 coding DNA: TGTGCCAGCAGCTCAGGGGCGACCGCGGGGGTAGGCTACACCTTC.